The entry below gives a single T cell receptor beta chain sequence along with its context. The antigen is unknown. This specimen belongs to a study of T cell responses to AZD1222 COVID-19 vaccine. About the research overall: Combined were second doses at about 4 or about 12 weeks. Study outcomes and limitations: Donors were chiefly white British, with a greater number of females, and clonal diversity was perhaps underestimated. Epitopes outside B.1.351 and B.1.1.7 mutated regions reportedly drew nearly half of spike TCRs.

Assay used: immunoSEQ multiplex PCR; TCRdb lists only in-frame clones, some missing. The table includes about 170,000 clones, around nine tenths detected once. The germline V gene encodes CDR1 MNHEY and CDR2 SVGAGI. The CDR3 consists of 15 residues. With 6 bases clipped from V and 4 bases from J, the junction kept 6 bases outside the gene matches. The sequenced sample was peripheral blood, obtained on day 0 of AZD1222 vaccination. The TCR sequence derives from an adult in good health. The genes are TRBV6-5 and TRBJ2-7; 13 positions agree with TRBD2. The CDR3 reads CASSSTSGGAYEQYF. The CDR3, as DNA: TGTGCCAGCAGCTCAACTAGCGGGGGGGCTTACGAGCAGTACTTC.